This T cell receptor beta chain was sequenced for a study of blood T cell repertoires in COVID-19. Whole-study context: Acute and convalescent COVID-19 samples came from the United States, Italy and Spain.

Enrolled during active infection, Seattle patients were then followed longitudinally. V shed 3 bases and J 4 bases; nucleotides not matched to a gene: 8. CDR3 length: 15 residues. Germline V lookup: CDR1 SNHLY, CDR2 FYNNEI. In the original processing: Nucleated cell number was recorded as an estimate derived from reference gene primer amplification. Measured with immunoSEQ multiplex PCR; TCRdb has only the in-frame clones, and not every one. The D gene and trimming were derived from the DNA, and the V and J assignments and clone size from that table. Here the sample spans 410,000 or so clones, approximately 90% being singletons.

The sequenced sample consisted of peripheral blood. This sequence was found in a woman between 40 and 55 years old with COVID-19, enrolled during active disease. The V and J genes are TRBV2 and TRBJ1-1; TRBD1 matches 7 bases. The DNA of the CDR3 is TGTGCCAGCAGTGAGACAGGGAGTCGAATCACTGAAGCTTTCTTT. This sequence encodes CASSETGSRITEAFF.